This TCR beta chain appears in the sequencing data of a study of shared clonotypes between healthy human individuals. Whole-study results and caveats: Researchers found naive subsets generally carried larger estimated richness than memory subsets.

Sequencing was performed with immunoSEQ multiplex PCR; in TCRdb, only in-frame clones are kept and a portion is missing. This sample has 800,000 to 1,200,000 clones, with about 80% found just once. Notes on this clone: The antigen is unknown.

Splitting the CD4+ cells yielded a CD45RA+ naive subset and a CD45RA-negative memory subset. Sequencing was done on a sample of memory CD4+ T cells from PBMCs. Subset: CD45RA-negative fraction. The source of this sequence is a man aged 18 to 29 in good health. Some clones in this sample may be carry-over from other donors' samples.

The DNA for the CDR3 is TGTGCCAGCAGCCAGGGGCTAATGAGTGGAGCCGGGGAGCTGTTTTTT. This gives the protein CASSQGLMSGAGELFF. V is TRBV5-4 and J is TRBJ2-2; possibly TRBD1 for D (6 bases). This CDR3 spans 16 amino acids. Germline V gene sequence: CDR1 SGHNT, CDR2 YYREEE (reference sequence). Trimming pared 4 bases from V and 6 bases from J, leaving 19 bases between.